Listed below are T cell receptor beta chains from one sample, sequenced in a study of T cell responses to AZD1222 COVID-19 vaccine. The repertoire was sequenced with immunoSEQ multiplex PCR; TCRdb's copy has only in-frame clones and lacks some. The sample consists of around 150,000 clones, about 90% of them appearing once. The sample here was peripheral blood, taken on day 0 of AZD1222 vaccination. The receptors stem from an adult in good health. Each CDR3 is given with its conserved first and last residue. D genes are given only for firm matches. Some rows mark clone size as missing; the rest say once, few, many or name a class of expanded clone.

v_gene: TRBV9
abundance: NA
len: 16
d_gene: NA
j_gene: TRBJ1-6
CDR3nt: TGTGCCAGCAGCGTAGATTCGAGGGGCCGGGATTCACCCCTCCACTTT
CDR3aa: CASSVDSRGRDSPLHF

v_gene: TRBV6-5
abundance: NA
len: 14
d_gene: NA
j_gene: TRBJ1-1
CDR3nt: TGTGCCAGCAGACCTTCGGCTTGGGGAACTGAAGCTTTCTTT
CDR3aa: CASRPSAWGTEAFF

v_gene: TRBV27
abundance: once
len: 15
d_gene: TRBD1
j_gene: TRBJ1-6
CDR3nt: TGTGCCAGCAGTTTCTCCGGGACAGGGGGTTCACCCCTCCACTTT
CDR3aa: CASSFSGTGGSPLHF

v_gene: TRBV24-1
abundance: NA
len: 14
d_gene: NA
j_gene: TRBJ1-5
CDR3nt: TGTGCCACCAGTGATTTCGGCGGAAATCAGCCCCAGCATTTT
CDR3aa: CATSDFGGNQPQHF

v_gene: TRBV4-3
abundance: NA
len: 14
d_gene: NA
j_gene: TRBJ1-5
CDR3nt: TGCGCCAGCAGCCAAGATCTGGGAGAGGTGCCCCAGCATTTT
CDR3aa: CASSQDLGEVPQHF

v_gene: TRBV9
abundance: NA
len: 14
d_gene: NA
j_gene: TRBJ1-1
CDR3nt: TGTGCCAGCAGCGTAGACCCGGCAAACACTGAAGCTTTCTTT
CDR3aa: CASSVDPANTEAFF

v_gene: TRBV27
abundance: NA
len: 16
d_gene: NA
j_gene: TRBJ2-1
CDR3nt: TGTGCCAGCAGTTTCAACTCCTTCAGCTCCTACAATGAGCAGTTCTTC
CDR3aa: CASSFNSFSSYNEQFF

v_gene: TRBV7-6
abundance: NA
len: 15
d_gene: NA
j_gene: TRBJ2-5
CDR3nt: TGTGCCAGCAGCCAACTTACAGGGTACCAAGAGACCCAGTACTTC
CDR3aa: CASSQLTGYQETQYF

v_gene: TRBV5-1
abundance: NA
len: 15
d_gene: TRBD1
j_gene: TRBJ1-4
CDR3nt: TGCGCCAGCAGCCCGTCAGGGGGGCGTAATGAAAAACTGTTTTTT
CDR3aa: CASSPSGGRNEKLFF

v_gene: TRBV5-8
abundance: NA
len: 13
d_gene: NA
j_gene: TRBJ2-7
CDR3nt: TGTGCCAGCACCATACCCCTCACAGCCGAGCAGTACTTC
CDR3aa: CASTIPLTAEQYF

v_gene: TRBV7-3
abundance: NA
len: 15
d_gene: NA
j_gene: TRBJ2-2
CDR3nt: TGTGCCAGCAGTTCCTCTAAGCAGCGTCCCGGGGAGCTGTTTTTT
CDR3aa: CASSSSKQRPGELFF

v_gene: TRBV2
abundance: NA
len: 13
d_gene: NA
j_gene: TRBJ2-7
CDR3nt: TGTGCCAGCAGTGCGGGGTTGGCCTACGAGCAGTACTTC
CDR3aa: CASSAGLAYEQYF

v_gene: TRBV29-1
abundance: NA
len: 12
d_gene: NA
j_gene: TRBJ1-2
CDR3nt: TGCAGCGCCGAAGGGGAGAGGGATGGCTACACCTTC
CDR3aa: CSAEGERDGYTF

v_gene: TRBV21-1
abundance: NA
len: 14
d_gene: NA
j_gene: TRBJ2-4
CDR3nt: TGTGCCAGGTACCGGGTACTAGCCAAAAACATTCAGTACTTC
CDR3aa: CARYRVLAKNIQYF

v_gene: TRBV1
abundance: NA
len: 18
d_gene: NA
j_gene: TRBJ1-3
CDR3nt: TGCACCAGCAGCCAAGTCCGGGACAGGTTCTTCTCTGGAAACACCATATATTTT
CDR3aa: CTSSQVRDRFFSGNTIYF

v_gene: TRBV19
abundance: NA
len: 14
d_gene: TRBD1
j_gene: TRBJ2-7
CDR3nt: TGTGCCAGTAGTACCCGGACAGGGAACTACGAGCAGTACTTC
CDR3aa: CASSTRTGNYEQYF

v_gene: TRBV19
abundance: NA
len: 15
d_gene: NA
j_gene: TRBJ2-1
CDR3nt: TGTGCCAGTGAAGAGGGGGGGAATCCTTTCAATGAGCAGTTCTTC
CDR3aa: CASEEGGNPFNEQFF

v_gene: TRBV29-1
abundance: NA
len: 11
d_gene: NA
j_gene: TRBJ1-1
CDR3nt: TGCAGCGTTGAAGACGGCGCTGAAGCTTTCTTT
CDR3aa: CSVEDGAEAFF

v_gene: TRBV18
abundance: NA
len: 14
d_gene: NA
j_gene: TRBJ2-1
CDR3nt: TGTGCCAGCTCACCCCTAGGGTATGACAATGAGCAGTTCTTC
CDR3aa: CASSPLGYDNEQFF

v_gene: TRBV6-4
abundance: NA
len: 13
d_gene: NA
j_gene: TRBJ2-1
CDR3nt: TGTGCCAGCAGCTACGGACCAGCGATGCGGCAGTTCTTC
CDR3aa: CASSYGPAMRQFF

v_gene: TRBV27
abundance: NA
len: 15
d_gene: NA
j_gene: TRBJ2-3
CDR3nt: TGTGCCAGCAGTTTTCGGCGGGCCCGCACAGATACGCAGTATTTT
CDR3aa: CASSFRRARTDTQYF

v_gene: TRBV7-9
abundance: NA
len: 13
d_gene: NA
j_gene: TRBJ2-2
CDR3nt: TGTGCCAGCGACGGGTCTCGCGCCGGGGAGCTGTTTTTT
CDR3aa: CASDGSRAGELFF

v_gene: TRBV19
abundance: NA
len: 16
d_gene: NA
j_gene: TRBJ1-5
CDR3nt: TGTGCCAGTAGTTTTACGACGAGAGGGGAGGATCAGCCCCAGCATTTT
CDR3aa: CASSFTTRGEDQPQHF

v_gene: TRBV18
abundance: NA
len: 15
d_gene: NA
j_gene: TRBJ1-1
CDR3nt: TGTGCCAGCTCACCACTAACGACACCGGGCCTTGAAGCTTTCTTT
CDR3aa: CASSPLTTPGLEAFF

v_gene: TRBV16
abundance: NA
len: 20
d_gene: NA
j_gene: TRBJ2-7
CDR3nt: TGTGCCAGCAGCCATAATCGGCAGGGGATGGAGCGGAGGAGGGGCTACGAGCAGTACTTC
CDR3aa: CASSHNRQGMERRRGYEQYF

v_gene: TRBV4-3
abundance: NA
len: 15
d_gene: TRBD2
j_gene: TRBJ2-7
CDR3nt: TGCGCCAGCAGCCAAGATGGGCGGGAGAGAAGTGAGCAGTACTTC
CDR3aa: CASSQDGRERSEQYF

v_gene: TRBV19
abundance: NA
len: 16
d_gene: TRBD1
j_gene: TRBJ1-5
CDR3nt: TGTGCCAGTATGAAGGACAGGGGAGTGTCAAATCAGCCCCAGCATTTT
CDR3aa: CASMKDRGVSNQPQHF

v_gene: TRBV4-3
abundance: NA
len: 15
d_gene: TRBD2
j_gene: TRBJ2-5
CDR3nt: TGCGCCAGCAGTGAGGGACTAGCGGGGTCAGAGACCCAGTACTTC
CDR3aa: CASSEGLAGSETQYF

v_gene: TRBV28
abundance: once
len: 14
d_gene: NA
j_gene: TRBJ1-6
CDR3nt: TGTGCCAGCAATATGTTTCTCTATAATTCACCCCTCCACTTT
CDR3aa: CASNMFLYNSPLHF

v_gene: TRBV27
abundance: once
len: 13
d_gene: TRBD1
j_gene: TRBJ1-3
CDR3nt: TGTGCCAGCAAGAGACTACAGGGGGCCACCATATATTTT
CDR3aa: CASKRLQGATIYF

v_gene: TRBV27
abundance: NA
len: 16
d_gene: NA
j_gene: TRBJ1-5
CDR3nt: TGTGCCAGCAGTTCAAAGGGCTCGGTGGGCAATCAGCCCCAGCATTTT
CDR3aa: CASSSKGSVGNQPQHF

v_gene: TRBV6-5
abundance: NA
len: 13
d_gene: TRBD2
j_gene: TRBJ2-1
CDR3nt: TGTGCCAGCGGGACTAGCGGCCACAATGAGCAGTTCTTC
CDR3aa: CASGTSGHNEQFF

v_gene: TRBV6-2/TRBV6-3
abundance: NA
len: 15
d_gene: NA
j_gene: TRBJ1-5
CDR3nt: TGTGCCAGCAGTTACGCAGGACTATACAATCAGCCCCAGCATTTT
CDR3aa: CASSYAGLYNQPQHF

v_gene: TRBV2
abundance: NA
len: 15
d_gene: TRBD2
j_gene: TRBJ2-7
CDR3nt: TGTGCCAGCAGCCTGGCAGGACTAGCGCTTTCCGAGCAGTACTTC
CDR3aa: CASSLAGLALSEQYF

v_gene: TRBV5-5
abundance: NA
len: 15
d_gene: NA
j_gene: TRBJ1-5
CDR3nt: TGTGCCAGCAGCTCCGTCGCGGAGGGCAATCAGCCCCAGCATTTT
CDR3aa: CASSSVAEGNQPQHF

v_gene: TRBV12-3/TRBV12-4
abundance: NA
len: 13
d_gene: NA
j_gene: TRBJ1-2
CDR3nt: TGTGCCAGCAGCCTTTCAACAGGGTATGGCTACACCTTC
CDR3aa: CASSLSTGYGYTF

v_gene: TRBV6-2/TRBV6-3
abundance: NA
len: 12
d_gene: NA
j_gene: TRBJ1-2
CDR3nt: TGTGCCAGCAGCCTGGACATTAGTGGCTACACCTTC
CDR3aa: CASSLDISGYTF

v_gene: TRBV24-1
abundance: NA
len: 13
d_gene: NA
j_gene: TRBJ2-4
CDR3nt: TGTGCCACCAGTCAAACGTCCGAAAACATTCAGTACTTC
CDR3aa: CATSQTSENIQYF

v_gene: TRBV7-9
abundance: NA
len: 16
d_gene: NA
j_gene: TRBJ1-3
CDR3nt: TGTGCCAGCAGTCAAAGTCGGTCTGCGACTGGAAACACCATATATTTT
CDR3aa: CASSQSRSATGNTIYF

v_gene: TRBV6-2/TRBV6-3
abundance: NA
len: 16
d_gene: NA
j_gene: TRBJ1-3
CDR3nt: TGTGCCAGCAGTTACTCCTGGGTTCGCTCTGGAAACACCATATATTTT
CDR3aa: CASSYSWVRSGNTIYF

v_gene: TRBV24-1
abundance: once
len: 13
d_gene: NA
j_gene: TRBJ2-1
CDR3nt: TGTGCCACCAGTGGGGACTCATACAATGAGCAGTTCTTC
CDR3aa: CATSGDSYNEQFF

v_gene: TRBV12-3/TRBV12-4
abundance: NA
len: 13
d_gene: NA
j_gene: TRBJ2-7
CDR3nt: TGTGCCAGCAGTTTCGGTGGAATCTACGAGCAGTACTTC
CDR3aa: CASSFGGIYEQYF

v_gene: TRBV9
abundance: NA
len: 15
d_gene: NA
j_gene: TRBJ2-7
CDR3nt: TGTGCCAGCAGCGTAGGGCCCGACAGTACCTACGAGCAGTACTTC
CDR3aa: CASSVGPDSTYEQYF

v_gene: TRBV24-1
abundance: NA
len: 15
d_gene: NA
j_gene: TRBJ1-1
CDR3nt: TGTGCCACCAGTGAAGGGGACGGAACGAACACTGAAGCTTTCTTT
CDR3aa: CATSEGDGTNTEAFF

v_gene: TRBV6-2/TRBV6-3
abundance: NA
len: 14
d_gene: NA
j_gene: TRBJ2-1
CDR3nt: TGTGCCAGCAGTTACTCGGGGGCTCCGCATGAGCAGTTCTTC
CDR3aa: CASSYSGAPHEQFF

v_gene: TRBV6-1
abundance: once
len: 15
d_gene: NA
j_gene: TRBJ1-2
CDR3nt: TGTGCCAGCAGTTTATGGAGGGAGGGGTACGATGGCTACACCTTC
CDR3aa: CASSLWREGYDGYTF

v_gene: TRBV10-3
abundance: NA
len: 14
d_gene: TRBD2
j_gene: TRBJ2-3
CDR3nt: TGTGCCATCAGTGTGGGCGGGAGGGGAGATACGCAGTATTTT
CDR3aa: CAISVGGRGDTQYF

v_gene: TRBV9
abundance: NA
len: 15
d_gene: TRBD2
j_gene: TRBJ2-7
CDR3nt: TGTGCCAGCAGCGTCGGACTAGCGGGAGAGAACGAGCAGTACTTC
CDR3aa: CASSVGLAGENEQYF